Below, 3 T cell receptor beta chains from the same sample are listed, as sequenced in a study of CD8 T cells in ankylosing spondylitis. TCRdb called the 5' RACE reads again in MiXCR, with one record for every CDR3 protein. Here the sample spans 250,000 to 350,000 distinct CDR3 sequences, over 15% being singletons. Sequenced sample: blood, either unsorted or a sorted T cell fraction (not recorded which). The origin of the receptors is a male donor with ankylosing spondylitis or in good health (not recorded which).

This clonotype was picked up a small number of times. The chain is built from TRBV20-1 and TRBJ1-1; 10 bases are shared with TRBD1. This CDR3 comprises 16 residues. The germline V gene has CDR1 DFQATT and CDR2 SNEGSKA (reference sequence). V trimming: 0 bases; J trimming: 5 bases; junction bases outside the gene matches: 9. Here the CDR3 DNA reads TGCAGTGCTAGAGATCCCCAGACAGGGGGCAGTACTGAAGCTTTCTTT. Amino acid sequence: CSARDPQTGGSTEAFF.

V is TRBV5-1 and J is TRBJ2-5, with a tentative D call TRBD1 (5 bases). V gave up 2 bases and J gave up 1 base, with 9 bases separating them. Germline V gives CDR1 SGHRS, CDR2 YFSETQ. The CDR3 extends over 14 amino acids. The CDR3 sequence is CASSFRGAQETQYF. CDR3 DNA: TGCGCCAGCAGCTTCCGTGGGGCCCAAGAGACCCAGTACTTC.

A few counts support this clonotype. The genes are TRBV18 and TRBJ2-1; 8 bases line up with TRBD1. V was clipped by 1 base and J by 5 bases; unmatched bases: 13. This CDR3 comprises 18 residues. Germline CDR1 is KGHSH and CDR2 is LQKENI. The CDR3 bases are TGTGCCAGCTCACCACAGTCGAGCAGGGGGCGAACAGACAATGAGCAGTTCTTC. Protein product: CASSPQSSRGRTDNEQFF.